Only a few counts were recorded for the clone carrying this TCR beta chain. This sample is part of a study of T cells in Graves' hyperthyroidism and ophthalmopathy. The germline V gene encodes CDR1 SGHRS and CDR2 YFSETQ. This CDR3 is built from 14 residues. Germline trimming cut 4 bases from V and 5 bases from J; bases unmatched to any gene: 1. The CDR3 regions of TCR beta were amplified from RNA transcripts. A set of HTBI primers served as the primers for a first-round RT-PCR of the TCR CDR3. From the multiplex PCR reads, TCRdb called clonotypes with MiXCR, one entry per CDR3 protein. In the table there are about 210,000 distinct CDR3 sequences, about 15% of which are singletons.

The genes are TRBV5-1 and TRBJ1-4, with 11 positions matching TRBD1. Source material: blood. The receptor was isolated from a man aged 45-60 years with Graves' hyperthyroidism. CDR3 in amino acids: CASSRDRGNEKLFF. In DNA, the CDR3 is TGCGCCAGCAGCCGGGACAGGGGGAATGAAAAACTGTTTTTT.